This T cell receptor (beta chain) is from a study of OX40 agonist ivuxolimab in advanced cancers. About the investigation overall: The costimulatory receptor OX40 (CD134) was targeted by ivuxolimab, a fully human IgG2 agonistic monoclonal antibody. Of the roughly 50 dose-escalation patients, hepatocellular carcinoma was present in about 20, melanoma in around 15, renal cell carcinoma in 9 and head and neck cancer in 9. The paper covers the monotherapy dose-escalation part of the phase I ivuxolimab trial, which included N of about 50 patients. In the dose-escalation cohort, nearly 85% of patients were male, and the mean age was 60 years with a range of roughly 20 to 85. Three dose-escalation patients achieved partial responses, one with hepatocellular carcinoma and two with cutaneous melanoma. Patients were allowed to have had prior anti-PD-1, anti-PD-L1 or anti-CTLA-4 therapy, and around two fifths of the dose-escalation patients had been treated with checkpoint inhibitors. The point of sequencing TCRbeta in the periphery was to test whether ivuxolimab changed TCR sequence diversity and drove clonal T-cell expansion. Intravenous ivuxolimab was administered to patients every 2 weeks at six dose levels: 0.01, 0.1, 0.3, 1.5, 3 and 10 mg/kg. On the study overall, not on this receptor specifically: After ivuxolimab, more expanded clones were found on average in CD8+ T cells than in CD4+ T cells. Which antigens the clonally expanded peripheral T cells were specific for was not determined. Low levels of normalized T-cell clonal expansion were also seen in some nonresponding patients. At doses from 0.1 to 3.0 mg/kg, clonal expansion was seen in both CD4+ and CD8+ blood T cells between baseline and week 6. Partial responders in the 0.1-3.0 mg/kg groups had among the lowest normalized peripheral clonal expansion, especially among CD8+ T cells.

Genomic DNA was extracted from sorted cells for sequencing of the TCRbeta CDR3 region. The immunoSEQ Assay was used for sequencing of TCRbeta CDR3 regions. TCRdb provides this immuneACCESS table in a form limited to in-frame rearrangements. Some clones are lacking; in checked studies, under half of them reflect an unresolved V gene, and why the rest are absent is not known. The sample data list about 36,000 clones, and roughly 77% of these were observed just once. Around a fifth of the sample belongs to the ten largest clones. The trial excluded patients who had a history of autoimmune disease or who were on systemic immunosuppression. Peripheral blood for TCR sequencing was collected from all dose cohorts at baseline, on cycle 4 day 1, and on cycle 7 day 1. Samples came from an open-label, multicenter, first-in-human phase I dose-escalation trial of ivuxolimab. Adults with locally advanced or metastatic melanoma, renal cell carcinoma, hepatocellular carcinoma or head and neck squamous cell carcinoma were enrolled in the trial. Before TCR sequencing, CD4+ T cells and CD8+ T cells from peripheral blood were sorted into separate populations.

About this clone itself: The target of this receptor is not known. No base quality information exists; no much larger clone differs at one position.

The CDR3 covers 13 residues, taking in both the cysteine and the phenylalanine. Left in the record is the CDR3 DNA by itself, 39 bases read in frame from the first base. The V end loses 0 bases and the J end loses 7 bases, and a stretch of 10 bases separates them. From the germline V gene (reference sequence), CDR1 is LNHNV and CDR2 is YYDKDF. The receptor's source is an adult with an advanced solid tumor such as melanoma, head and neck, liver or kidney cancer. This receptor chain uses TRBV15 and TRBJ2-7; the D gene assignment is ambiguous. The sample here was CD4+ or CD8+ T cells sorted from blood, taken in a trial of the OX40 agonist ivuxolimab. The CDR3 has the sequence CATSRDQALEQYF. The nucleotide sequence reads TGTGCCACCAGCAGAGATCAGGCCCTTGAGCAGTACTTC.